This T cell receptor (beta chain) was documented in a study of blood T cells in healthy people across ages (dated by TCRdb to 2014 to 2015). Broadly, across the study: Template switching captured roughly one uniquely barcoded TCR beta cDNA molecule per two T cells in model experiments. To track age-related changes in TCR beta repertoire diversity, the study relied on deep sequencing normalized with unique cDNA molecular identifiers. Four age groups were formed from the donors: young (average about 15 years), middle-aged (approximately 41), aged (62) and long-lived (less than 85). Using the same blood draw, the study looked at two additional independent replicas of 1 million unique cDNA reads for two donors, one aged 18 to 30 and the other aged 80 or older. To avoid experimental bias, donors of different ages were randomly spread across the sequencing lanes. Beyond this particular receptor, the publication reports: Estimates of total diversity from one million sequenced T cells were regarded as lower bounds and underestimates. Since profiling was done on bulk unsorted PBMCs, naive and antigen-experienced compartments could not be conclusively compared. The long-lived group showed more naive CD4+ T cells, fewer expanded clones and increased TCR diversity than the aged group, suggesting age selection. The CMV infection status of donors was not known, potentially confounding age-related changes in expanded clonotypes. There was a strong correlation between observed TCR beta diversity and the percentage of naive T cells measured by flow cytometry. Observed TCR beta diversity per million T cells fell roughly linearly with age, and a significant reduction was already apparent by age around 40.

On this clonotype itself: What this receptor recognizes is not known. This may come from a read error, since a much larger clone is one base off.

Receptors were amplified or captured by 5' RACE. The instrument was an Illumina HiSeq 2500. A second PCR of roughly 7 to 12 cycles was run with a J-beta primer mix and a sample-barcoded 5' primer. A unique molecular identifier was introduced onto each TCR beta cDNA molecule by a template-switch 5' adaptor carrying 12 random nucleotides. Each sample yielded at least 2.5 million CDR3-containing paired-end reads. The Mint cDNA synthesis kit, primed by a TRBC-specific oligonucleotide, was used to synthesize first-strand cDNA from all RNA. Following uracil-DNA glycosylase treatment, all cDNA underwent a first 18-cycle PCR with the universal primers M1SS and BC2_uni_R. The paper's data handling went like this. Normalization of each sample was performed by random selection of 1 million high-quality reads, each carrying a distinct molecular identifier. Instead of being binned into consensus sequences, reads with shared molecular identifiers were discarded. MiTCR, set to a Q25 quality threshold and the strictest error-elimination algorithm, was used for CDR3 identification, clonotype clustering and error correction. A nonparametric unseen species model with Euler transformation was used to estimate lower-bound total TCR beta diversity. TCRdb ran its own pipeline on the public reads, namely fastp trimming at Q25 and MiXCR clone calling, and kept in-frame beta chains. For every CDR3 protein sequence, its rows merge into one entry that carries the most common genes and DNA. None of the V and J calls come from the authors' own analysis; TCRdb made them. The sample contains fewer than 1,000,000 distinct CDR3 sequences, roughly 44% of them found a single time. Around 21% of the sample lies in the top ten.

Systemically healthy Caucasian individuals from Russia, 35 to 50 in total and aged 6 to 90 years, were included as donors. Around 10 milliliters of peripheral blood were collected from each donor into EDTA-treated Vacutainer tubes. Ficoll-Paque density-gradient centrifugation was used to isolate PBMCs, with at least 6.5 million per sample. Total RNA, at least 6 micrograms per sample, was extracted from PBMCs with Trizol reagent. For every donor, an aliquot of PBMCs went through flow cytometry to measure the percentages of naive CD45RAhigh/CD27high T cells. Sequences were obtained from blood. This TCR was recovered from a man between 60 and 70 years old in good health.

The sequenced DNA is TGTGCCAGTAGTGTAACGGGACAGTCCTACGAGGAGTACTTC. This sequence encodes CASSVTGQSYEEYF. Recombination connected TRBV19 to TRBJ2-4, and TRBD1 matches 7 of the central bases. Including cysteine and phenylalanine, the CDR3 has 14 amino acids. Of all the DNA, just the CDR3 is kept, 42 bases in frame from base 1. Compared with germline, V lacks 5 bases and J lacks 14 bases; bases without a gene match: 15. From the germline V gene (reference sequence), CDR1 is LNHDA and CDR2 is SQIVND.